This entry lists 5 T cell receptor beta chains sequenced from one sample in a study of shared clonotypes between healthy human individuals. Assay: immunoSEQ multiplex PCR; the TCRdb copy retains only in-frame clones and omits some. The sample has roughly 2.6 million clones, roughly 92% seen once. The sequencing sample was made of naive CD4+ T cells sorted from blood. As to subset: CD45RA+ positively selected. These receptors were taken from a man younger than 35 in good health.

The sample holds one count of this clone. V gene TRBV27 combines with J gene TRBJ2-5, with 10 bases matching TRBD2. This CDR3 comprises 16 residues. J lost 5 bases, V lost 0 bases, and 6 bases had no gene match. Germline V gives CDR1 MNHEY, CDR2 SMNVEV (reference sequence). The CDR3 reads CASSLSVAGGAETQYF. As DNA, the CDR3 is TGTGCCAGCAGTTTATCGGTAGCGGGAGGAGCGGAGACCCAGTACTTC.

The gene calls are TRBV30 and TRBJ1-5; D not resolved. V shed 3 bases and J shed 5 bases, with 8 bases lying between them. Germline CDR1 and CDR2: GTSNPN and SVGIG (reference sequence). CDR3 size: 12 residues. This CDR3 is CAWSSNDQPQHF. Written as DNA, the CDR3 is TGTGCCTGGAGCTCTAACGATCAGCCCCAGCATTTT.

The chain is built from TRBV7-9 and TRBJ1-1; D remains unclear. The germline V gene has CDR1 SEHNR and CDR2 FQNEAQ (reference sequence). This CDR3 region has 10 residues. The V gene lost 4 bases and the J gene lost 14 bases, with 11 bases spanning the gap. CDR3 region: CASSSREEFF. The CDR3 DNA follows: TGTGCCAGCAGCTCCCGGGAAGAATTCTTT.

The chain recombines TRBV7-9 with TRBJ2-3; 9 nucleotides match TRBD1. This CDR3 is 16 amino acids long. V dropped 5 bases and J dropped 5; count of bases not matched to a gene: 11. The germline V gene encodes CDR1 SEHNR and CDR2 FQNEAQ (reference sequence). In DNA form, the CDR3 reads TGTGCCAGCAGCCCCCCGGGACAGGGCCGAGGAGATACGCAGTATTTT. As protein: CASSPPGQGRGDTQYF.

Notes on this clone: A far larger clone is one nucleotide away, so this likely arose from a read error. The chain combines TRBV7-9 with TRBJ1-3; D ambiguous. V dropped 1 base and J dropped 0 bases, with 13 bases sitting between them. This CDR3 contains 17 residues. The germline CDR1 and CDR2 sequences are SEHNR and FQNEAQ (reference sequence). The CDR3, as DNA: TGTGCCAGCAGCTTAGAAAGTTTCAGACTCTCTGGAAACACCATATATTTT. Protein product: CASSLESFRLSGNTIYF.